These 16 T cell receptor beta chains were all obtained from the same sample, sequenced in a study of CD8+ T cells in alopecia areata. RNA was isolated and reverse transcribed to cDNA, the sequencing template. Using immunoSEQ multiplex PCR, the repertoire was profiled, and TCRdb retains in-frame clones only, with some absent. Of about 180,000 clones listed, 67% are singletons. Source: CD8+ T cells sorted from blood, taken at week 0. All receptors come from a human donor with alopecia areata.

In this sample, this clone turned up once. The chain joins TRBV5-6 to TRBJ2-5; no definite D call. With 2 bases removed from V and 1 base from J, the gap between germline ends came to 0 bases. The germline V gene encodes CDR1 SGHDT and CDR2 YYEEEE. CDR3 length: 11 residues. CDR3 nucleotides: TGTGCCAGCAGCTTCCAAGAGACCCAGTACTTC. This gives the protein CASSFQETQYF.

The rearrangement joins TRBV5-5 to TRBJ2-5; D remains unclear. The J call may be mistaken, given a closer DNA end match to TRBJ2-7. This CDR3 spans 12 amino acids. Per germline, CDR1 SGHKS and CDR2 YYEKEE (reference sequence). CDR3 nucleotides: TGTGCCAGCATCAATCCATTGGGCGAGCAGTACTTC. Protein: CASINPLGEQYF.

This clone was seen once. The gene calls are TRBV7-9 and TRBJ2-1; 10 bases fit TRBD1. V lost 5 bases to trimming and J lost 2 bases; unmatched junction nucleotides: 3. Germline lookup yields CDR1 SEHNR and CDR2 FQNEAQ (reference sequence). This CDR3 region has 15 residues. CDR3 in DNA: TGTGCCAGCAGCGGGACAGGGGTTGCCTACAATGAGCAGTTCTTC. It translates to CASSGTGVAYNEQFF.

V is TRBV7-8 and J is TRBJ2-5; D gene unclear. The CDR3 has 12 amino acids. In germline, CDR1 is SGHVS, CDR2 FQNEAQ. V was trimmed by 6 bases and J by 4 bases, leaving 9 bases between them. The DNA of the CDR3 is TGTGCCAGCAGTACGTTGTTAGAGACCCAGTACTTC. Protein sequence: CASSTLLETQYF.

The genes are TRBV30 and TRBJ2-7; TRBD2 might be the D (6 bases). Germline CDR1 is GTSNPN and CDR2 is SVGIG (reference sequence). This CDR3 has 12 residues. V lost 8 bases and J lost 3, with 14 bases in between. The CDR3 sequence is CAGGADIYEQYF. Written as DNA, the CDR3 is TGTGCCGGCGGGGCAGATATCTACGAGCAGTACTTC.

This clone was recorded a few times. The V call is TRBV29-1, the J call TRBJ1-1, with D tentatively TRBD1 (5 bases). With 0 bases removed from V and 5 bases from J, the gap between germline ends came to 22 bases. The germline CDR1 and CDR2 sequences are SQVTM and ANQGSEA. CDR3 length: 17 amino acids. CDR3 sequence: CSVEDSGRQGVWTEAFF. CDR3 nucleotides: TGCAGCGTTGAAGATAGTGGGCGCCAGGGAGTTTGGACTGAAGCTTTCTTT.

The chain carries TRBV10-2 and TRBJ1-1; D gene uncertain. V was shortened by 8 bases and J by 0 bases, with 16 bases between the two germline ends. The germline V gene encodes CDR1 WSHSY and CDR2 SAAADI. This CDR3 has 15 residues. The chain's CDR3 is CASADAGSMNTEAFF. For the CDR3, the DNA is TGCGCCAGCGCGGACGCCGGATCAATGAACACTGAAGCTTTCTTT.

The CDR3 coding sequence is TGTGCCAGCAGCGTAGGCGGGACAAGGGATTCACCCCTCCACTTT. Residues: CASSVGGTRDSPLHF. The chain joins TRBV9 to TRBJ1-6, with a possible D match to TRBD1 (6 bases). Trimming removed 0 bases at V and 8 bases at J, with 12 bases between. The CDR3 runs to 15 residues. From germline, CDR1 is SGDLS and CDR2 YYNGEE.

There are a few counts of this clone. CDR3 region: CASSRRDYNEQFF. CDR3 DNA: TGTGCCAGCTCCCGCAGGGACTACAATGAGCAGTTCTTC. This sequence joins TRBV2 and TRBJ2-1; weak D call: TRBD1 (5 bases). The CDR3 covers 13 residues. Trimming shortened V by 8 bases and J by 3 bases, and 11 bases separated the two germline ends. CDR1 is SNHLY, CDR2 FYNNEI, per germline.

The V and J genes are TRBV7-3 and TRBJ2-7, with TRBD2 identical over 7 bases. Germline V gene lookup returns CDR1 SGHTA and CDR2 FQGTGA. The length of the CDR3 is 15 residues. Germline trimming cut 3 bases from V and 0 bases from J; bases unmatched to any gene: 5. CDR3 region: CASSLLAASSYEQYF. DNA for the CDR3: TGTGCCAGCAGCTTGCTAGCGGCGAGCTCCTACGAGCAGTACTTC.

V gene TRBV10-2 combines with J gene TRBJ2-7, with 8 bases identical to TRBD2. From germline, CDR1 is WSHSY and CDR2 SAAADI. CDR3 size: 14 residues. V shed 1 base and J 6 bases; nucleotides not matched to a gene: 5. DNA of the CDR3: TGCGCCAGCAGTGAGTATCGGGGGGGCAGCGAGCAGTACTTC. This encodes CASSEYRGGSEQYF.

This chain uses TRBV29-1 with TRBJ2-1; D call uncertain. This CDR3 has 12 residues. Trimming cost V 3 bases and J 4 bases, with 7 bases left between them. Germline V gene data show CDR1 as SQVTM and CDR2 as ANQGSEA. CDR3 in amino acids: CSVDWGYNEQFF. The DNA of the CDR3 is TGCAGCGTTGATTGGGGATACAATGAGCAGTTCTTC.

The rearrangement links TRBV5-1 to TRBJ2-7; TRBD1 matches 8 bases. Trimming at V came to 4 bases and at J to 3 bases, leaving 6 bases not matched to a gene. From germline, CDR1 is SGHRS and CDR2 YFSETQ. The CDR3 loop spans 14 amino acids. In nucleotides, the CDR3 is TGCGCCAGCAGCATGGGGACAGGCAGCTACGAGCAGTACTTC. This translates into CASSMGTGSYEQYF.

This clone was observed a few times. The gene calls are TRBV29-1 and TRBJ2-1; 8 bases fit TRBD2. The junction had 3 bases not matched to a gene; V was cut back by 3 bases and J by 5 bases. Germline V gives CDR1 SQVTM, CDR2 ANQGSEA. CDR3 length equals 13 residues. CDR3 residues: CSVDRRGDNEQFF. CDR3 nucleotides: TGCAGCGTTGACAGGCGGGGGGACAATGAGCAGTTCTTC.

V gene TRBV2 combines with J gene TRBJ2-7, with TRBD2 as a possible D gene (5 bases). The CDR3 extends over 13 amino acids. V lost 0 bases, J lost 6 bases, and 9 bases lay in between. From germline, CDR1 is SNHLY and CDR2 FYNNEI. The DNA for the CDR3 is TGTGCCAGCAGTGAAGCGGAGGTCGCCGAGCAGTACTTC. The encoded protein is CASSEAEVAEQYF.

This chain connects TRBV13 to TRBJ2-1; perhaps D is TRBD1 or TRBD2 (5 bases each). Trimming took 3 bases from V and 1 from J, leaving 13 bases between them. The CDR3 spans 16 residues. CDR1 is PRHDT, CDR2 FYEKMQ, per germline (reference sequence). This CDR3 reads CASSLDGAPSYNEQFF. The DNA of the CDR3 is TGTGCCAGCAGCTTGGACGGGGCTCCTTCCTACAATGAGCAGTTCTTC.